This T cell receptor beta chain stems from a study of blood T cell repertoires in COVID-19. On the study more broadly: Samples taken during acute and convalescent COVID-19 were collected in the United States, Italy and Spain. In each case, the material was cDNA or gDNA derived from T cells, B-cell-depleted T cells, or PBMCs.

Authors' processing steps: Nucleated cell number was recorded as an estimate derived from reference gene primer amplification. The table came from immunoSEQ multiplex PCR; TCRdb's copy has only in-frame clones and leaves some out. The V and J calls and clone size are taken from that table; D and trimming were inferred from the DNA. The table records tens of thousands of clones, more than 90% of them present only once. Trimming took 3 bases from V and 3 from J; bases not matched to a gene: 4. The CDR3 spans 15 residues. Germline V lookup: CDR1 SGDLS, CDR2 YYNGEE. The TCR originated in a woman aged 80 or over with active or convalescent COVID-19. The V call is TRBV9, the J call TRBJ2-3; 10 bases match TRBD1. The sequenced sample consisted of peripheral blood. The CDR3 DNA is TGTGCCAGCAGCGGACAGGGGGCGAGAACAGATACGCAGTATTTT. Residues: CASSGQGARTDTQYF.